These 32 T cell receptor beta chains share one sample of origin, sequenced in a study of T cell changes during pregnancy in multiple sclerosis. Data came from immunoSEQ multiplex PCR; TCRdb stores just in-frame clones and leaves some out. The sample contains approximately 74,000 clones, roughly nine tenths of which appear only once. Sample: peripheral blood, taken before pregnancy. Every receptor here comes from a female donor with multiple sclerosis, enrolled in a pregnancy study.

V is TRBV19 and J is TRBJ1-1; 8 positions match TRBD1. V shed 3 bases and J 4 bases; nucleotides not matched to a gene: 13. The CDR3 runs 17 residues. Germline CDR1 reads LNHDA; CDR2 reads SQIVND (reference sequence). CDR3 DNA sequence: TGTGCCAGTAGTATCGGGCAGGGGGCCGTTCGAAGCACTGAAGCTTTCTTT. Translation: CASSIGQGAVRSTEAFF.

This chain connects TRBV5-1 to TRBJ1-1, with D possibly TRBD1 on 6 matching bases. This CDR3 contains 16 residues. With 0 bases removed from V and 5 bases from J, the gap between germline ends came to 17 bases. The germline V gene encodes CDR1 SGHRS and CDR2 YFSETQ. The DNA of the CDR3 is TGCGCCAGCAGCTTGGCGAAGGGACAATCGGGTACTGAAGCTTTCTTT. This codes for CASSLAKGQSGTEAFF.

The CDR3 nucleotides read TGTGCCAGCAGAACCGGGACAGGGGGCGTCAAGCAGTACTTC. Amino acid sequence: CASRTGTGGVKQYF. The rearrangement links TRBV6-5 to TRBJ2-7; 12 bases match TRBD1. CDR3 size: 14 residues. The V and J ends lost 6 bases and 8 bases, in that order; junction bases with no gene match: 8. Germline CDR1 MNHEY, CDR2 SVGAGI.

The chain recombines TRBV7-2 with TRBJ1-1; D perhaps matches TRBD1 (5 bases). CDR3 length: 15 amino acids. Germline CDR1 SGHTA, CDR2 FQGNSA. Between the trimmed V and J ends, which lost 2 bases and 4 bases, there was a span of 14 bases. The CDR3 sequence is CASSLTGVGGTEAFF. DNA of the CDR3: TGTGCCAGCAGCTTAACGGGGGTGGGGGGCACTGAAGCTTTCTTT.

V usage is TRBV6-1 and J usage is TRBJ2-7; D ambiguous. Germline CDR1 is MNHNS and CDR2 is SASEGT. This CDR3 contains 10 residues. Trimming removed 5 bases from V and 5 bases from J, with 4 bases in between. The CDR3 bases are TGTGCCAGCAGTAACAACGAGCAGTACTTC. The encoded protein is CASSNNEQYF.

V is TRBV9 and J is TRBJ1-2, with D possibly matching TRBD1 (5 bases). CDR3 length: 13 residues. The germline gives CDR1 SGDLS, CDR2 YYNGEE. V was cut by 3 bases and J by 6 bases, with 12 bases left in between. CDR3 DNA sequence: TGTGCCAGCAGCGGATCGGGGGATGATGGCTACACCTTC. This gives the protein CASSGSGDDGYTF.

This sequence joins TRBV7-2 and TRBJ1-2; D gene uncertain. V lost 1 base and J lost 0, with 12 bases in between. CDR3 length equals 16 residues. Germline V gives CDR1 SGHTA, CDR2 FQGNSA. The CDR3 loop is CASSLVAGGPNYGYTF. CDR3 DNA sequence: TGTGCCAGCAGCTTAGTCGCTGGAGGCCCTAACTATGGCTACACCTTC.

Only one count was recorded for this clone. The V and J genes are TRBV29-1 and TRBJ2-1, with 11 nucleotides matching TRBD2. V trimming: 6 bases; J trimming: 9 bases; junction bases outside the gene matches: 7. The germline gives CDR1 SQVTM, CDR2 ANQGSEA. This CDR3 region has 13 residues. This CDR3 is CSVDSGGVFEQFF. The CDR3, as DNA: TGCAGCGTGGATAGCGGGGGGGTTTTTGAGCAGTTCTTC.

This clone has just one count. This CDR3 is CASGRGRLETQYF. The CDR3 nucleotides are TGTGCTAGTGGTCGCGGGAGATTAGAGACCCAGTACTTC. The rearrangement uses TRBV12-5 and TRBJ2-5; 7 bases are shared with TRBD2. Trimming took 5 bases from V and 4 from J; bases not matched to a gene: 4. The V gene's germline CDR1 is LGHNT and CDR2 FRNRAP. This CDR3 comprises 13 residues.

The CDR3 coding sequence is TGCGCCAGCAGCCAAACTGGGACACTCAATCAGCCCCAGCATTTT. Its translation: CASSQTGTLNQPQHF. The chain uses TRBV4-1 and TRBJ1-5, with D perhaps matching TRBD1 (6 bases). In germline, CDR1 is MGHRA, CDR2 YSYEKL. Between the trimmed V and J ends, which lost 2 bases and 3 bases, there was a span of 11 bases. The CDR3 totals 15 residues.

The J gene is TRBJ2-7, the V gene TRBV5-8; perhaps TRBD1 as D (7 bases). The V end lost 2 bases, the J end lost 2 bases, and 11 bases lay between the germline ends. This CDR3 is built from 14 residues. CDR1 and CDR2 (germline): SGHTS, YDEGEE. This CDR3 reads CASSFGGGPYEQYF. The CDR3 DNA reads TGTGCCAGCAGCTTTGGAGGGGGCCCCTACGAGCAGTACTTC. Complete variable domain (other parts from reference TRBV5-8 and TRBJ2-7): EAGVTQSPTHLIKTRGQQATLRCSPISGHTSVYWYQQALGLGLQFLLWYDEGEERNRGNFPPRFSGRQFPNYSSELNVNALELEDSALYLCASSFGGGPYEQYFGPGTRLTVT.

This chain links TRBV10-3 with TRBJ1-1, with a tentative D call TRBD1 (5 bases). The germline V gene encodes CDR1 ENHRY and CDR2 SYGVKD. Trimming stripped 3 bases from V and 3 bases from J, with 23 bases between. CDR3 length equals 18 residues. The DNA for the CDR3 is TGTGCCATCAGTGAAGGTAGCGTAATGGGGGGGTTTGACACTGAAGCTTTCTTT. Translating it yields CAISEGSVMGGFDTEAFF.

The chain has TRBV9 and TRBJ2-7; 7 bases are shared with TRBD2. Germline V gene data show CDR1 as SGDLS and CDR2 as YYNGEE. Trimming took 7 bases from V and 4 from J; bases not matched to a gene: 11. The CDR3 length is 14 residues. The CDR3 is CASGSGVEEYEQYF. The CDR3 DNA reads TGTGCCAGCGGGAGCGGGGTGGAGGAGTACGAGCAGTACTTC.

V usage is TRBV30 and J usage is TRBJ2-1, with 8 bases matching TRBD2. The CDR3 spans 14 residues. Trimming took 5 bases from V and 7 from J; bases not matched to a gene: 10. The V gene's germline CDR1 is GTSNPN and CDR2 SVGIG (reference sequence). The CDR3 protein is CAWGPGLGINEQFF. For the CDR3, the DNA is TGTGCCTGGGGGCCGGGACTAGGTATAAATGAGCAGTTCTTC. Full variable domain (missing parts from reference TRBV30 and TRBJ2-1): SQTIHQWPATLVQPVGSPLSLECTVEGTSNPNLYWYRQAAGRGLQLLFYSVGIGQISSEVPQNLSASRPQDRQFILSSKKLLLSDSGFYLCAWGPGLGINEQFFGPGTRLTVL.

The genes are TRBV18 and TRBJ2-7, with 9 bases aligning to TRBD2. V shed 8 bases, J shed 7 bases, and the junction held 15 bases outside the gene matches. Germline CDR1 is KGHSH and CDR2 is LQKENI. The CDR3 loop spans 15 amino acids. CDR3 region: CASVQSMGAGGEQYF. The CDR3 region has the DNA TGTGCCAGCGTCCAGAGCATGGGAGCGGGGGGTGAGCAGTACTTC.

The chain has TRBV19 and TRBJ2-1; TRBD2 matches 10 bases. CDR3 length equals 16 residues. The ends lost 5 bases at V and 2 bases at J; junction bases unmatched: 6. Germline assignment: CDR1 LNHDA and CDR2 SQIVND (reference sequence). The CDR3 here is CASSLKGLAAYNEQFF. The CDR3 DNA follows: TGTGCCAGTAGTCTCAAAGGACTAGCGGCCTACAATGAGCAGTTCTTC. Variable domain in full (rest from reference TRBV19 and TRBJ2-1): DGGITQSPKYLFRKEGQNVTLSCEQNLNHDAMYWYRQDPGQGLRLIYYSQIVNDFQKGDIAEGYSVSREKKESFPLTVTSAQKNPTAFYLCASSLKGLAAYNEQFFGPGTRLTVL.

The rearrangement joins TRBV19 to TRBJ1-1, with 7 bases aligning to TRBD1. Trimming removed 6 bases from V and 8 bases from J; junction bases left unmatched: 9. This CDR3 comprises 13 residues. Germline V CDR1 and CDR2: LNHDA, SQIVND (reference sequence). The CDR3 DNA is TGTGCCAGTAGCATCGGGACAGCCGAAGAAGCTTTCTTT. Translation: CASSIGTAEEAFF. Complete variable domain (other parts from reference TRBV19 and TRBJ1-1): DGGITQSPKYLFRKEGQNVTLSCEQNLNHDAMYWYRQDPGQGLRLIYYSQIVNDFQKGDIAEGYSVSREKKESFPLTVTSAQKNPTAFYLCASSIGTAEEAFFGQGTRLTVV.

The chain uses TRBV9 and TRBJ1-3; D call uncertain. The CDR3 has 16 residues. Germline assignment: CDR1 SGDLS and CDR2 YYNGEE. Between the trimmed V and J ends, which lost 3 bases and 0 bases, there was a span of 13 bases. CDR3 sequence (DNA): TGTGCCAGCAGCGCTACCGTCGGGAACTCTGGAAACACCATATATTTT. It yields the protein CASSATVGNSGNTIYF.

The genes are TRBV4-3 and TRBJ2-7; TRBD2 aligns across 11 bases. With V trimmed by 6 bases and J by 1 base, 5 bases remained unmatched. Looked up from germline, CDR1 is LGHNA and CDR2 is YSLEER. The CDR3 extends over 15 amino acids. DNA of the CDR3: TGCGCCAGCAGTCCCGGGACTAGCGGATCCTACGAGCAGTACTTC. This sequence encodes CASSPGTSGSYEQYF.

The gene calls are TRBV12-5 and TRBJ1-2, with a tentative D call TRBD1 (6 bases). Germline V gene lookup returns CDR1 LGHNT and CDR2 FRNRAP. V was trimmed by 4 bases and J by 7 bases, leaving 13 bases between them. The CDR3 has 13 amino acids. This chain's CDR3 is CASGSTGWGGYTF. Here the CDR3 DNA reads TGTGCTAGTGGTTCCACAGGGTGGGGTGGCTACACCTTC. Drawing the rest from reference TRBV12-5 and TRBJ1-2, the complete variable domain is DARVTQTPRHKVTEMGQEVTMRCQPILGHNTVFWYRQTMMQGLELLAYFRNRAPLDDSGMPKDRFSAEMPDATLATLKIQPSEPRDSAVYFCASGSTGWGGYTFGSGTRLTVV.

V gene TRBV6-5 combines with J gene TRBJ2-7, with TRBD1 matching 10 bases. V lost 6 bases and J lost 2; bases outside the gene matches: 4. CDR1 MNHEY and CDR2 SVGAGI come from the germline V gene. The CDR3 has 14 residues. CDR3 coding DNA: TGTGCCAGCAGCCGGGACAGGGGAGCCTACGAGCAGTACTTC. This gives the protein CASSRDRGAYEQYF.

The rearrangement joins TRBV19 to TRBJ1-5, with D unclear. Trimming removed 11 bases from V and 4 bases from J, with 12 bases in between. This CDR3 contains 12 residues. Germline CDR1 LNHDA, CDR2 SQIVND (reference sequence). The CDR3 bases are TGTGCCTCCCGGGGAGAGAATCAGCCCCAGCATTTT. Translating it yields CASRGENQPQHF. Variable domain in full (rest from reference TRBV19 and TRBJ1-5): DGGITQSPKYLFRKEGQNVTLSCEQNLNHDAMYWYRQDPGQGLRLIYYSQIVNDFQKGDIAEGYSVSREKKESFPLTVTSAQKNPTAFYLCASRGENQPQHFGDGTRLSIL.

This clone has just a few counts. The chain employs TRBV7-8 and TRBJ2-7; D unresolved. CDR3 size: 16 residues. The germline V gene encodes CDR1 SGHVS and CDR2 FQNEAQ. Trimming removed 1 base at V and 0 bases at J, with 13 bases between. Written as DNA, the CDR3 is TGTGCCAGCAGCTTAGAGCCTAGACCCTTCTCCTACGAGCAGTACTTC. It encodes CASSLEPRPFSYEQYF.

The chain uses TRBV4-1 and TRBJ2-4, with D maybe TRBD2 (6 bases). Trimming removed 4 bases at V and 3 bases at J, with 22 bases between. The CDR3 runs 18 residues. CDR1 and CDR2 from the germline V gene are MGHRA and YSYEKL. Written as DNA, the CDR3 is TGCGCCAGCAGCCCCGAGGGACTTGCCGGGCTGATCAAAAACATTCAGTACTTC. Protein sequence: CASSPEGLAGLIKNIQYF.

The genes are TRBV9 and TRBJ1-4; D may be TRBD1 (5 bases). Trimming removed 1 base at V and 8 bases at J, with 15 bases between. Looked up from germline, CDR1 is SGDLS and CDR2 is YYNGEE. This CDR3 is built from 15 residues. The CDR3: CASSVISGFQEKLFF. CDR3 sequence (DNA): TGTGCCAGCAGCGTAATTTCAGGGTTTCAGGAAAAACTGTTTTTT.

V is TRBV6-1 and J is TRBJ2-7, with TRBD2 identical over 8 bases. The germline V gene encodes CDR1 MNHNS and CDR2 SASEGT. This CDR3 region has 14 residues. Germline trimming cut 7 bases from V and 2 bases from J; bases unmatched to any gene: 7. The CDR3 loop reads CASKSGSGAYEQYF. The DNA for the CDR3 is TGTGCCAGCAAGTCCGGTAGCGGGGCCTACGAGCAGTACTTC.

The CDR3 loop is CASSPQGYSNQPQHF. The CDR3 DNA is TGTGCCAGCAGCCCCCAGGGCTATAGCAATCAGCCCCAGCATTTT. The chain employs TRBV5-8 and TRBJ1-5, with D possibly being TRBD1 (5 bases). The CDR3 spans 15 residues. From germline, CDR1 is SGHTS and CDR2 YDEGEE. The germline V and J ends were trimmed by 4 bases and 0 bases, with 11 bases remaining between them.

The chain is built from TRBV18 and TRBJ2-7; D possibly corresponds to TRBD1 (5 bases). Trimming shortened V by 2 bases and J by 3 bases, and 14 bases separated the two germline ends. CDR1 is KGHSH and CDR2 is LQKENI in the germline V gene. This CDR3 has 15 residues. The CDR3 region is CASSPKNGRDYEQYF. CDR3 coding DNA: TGTGCCAGCTCACCAAAAAACGGCAGGGACTACGAGCAGTACTTC.

The chain carries TRBV18 and TRBJ1-2, with D perhaps TRBD1 (5 bases). This CDR3 contains 17 residues. Germline V lookup: CDR1 KGHSH, CDR2 LQKENI. Trimming left V 0 bases short and J 2 bases short, with 16 bases between. The CDR3 here is CASSPPGWRQGNYGYTF. The CDR3 bases are TGTGCCAGCTCACCACCGGGTTGGCGCCAGGGCAACTATGGCTACACCTTC.

The chain recombines TRBV19 with TRBJ1-2, with unresolved D. V gave up 5 bases and J gave up 4 bases, with 17 bases separating them. From germline, CDR1 is LNHDA and CDR2 SQIVND (reference sequence). The CDR3 covers 15 residues. Written as DNA, the CDR3 is TGTGCCAGTAGTCCCCGGGTGTCCGGCGGCTATGGCTACACCTTC. Amino acid sequence: CASSPRVSGGYGYTF.

In regard to this clone: A read error may produce the germline difference seen at one junction end. The rearrangement uses TRBV7-9 and TRBJ2-1; D perhaps matches TRBD1 (9 bases). The CDR3 consists of 17 residues. The germline CDR1 and CDR2 sequences are SEHNR and FQNEAQ (reference sequence). For the CDR3, the DNA is TGTGCCAGCAGCTGGATTAGCGGGGACAGGGACGGGTGGGAGTTTCTCTTC. This sequence encodes CASSWISGDRDGWEFLF.

V usage is TRBV25-1 and J usage is TRBJ2-1, with 7 bases fitting TRBD2. CDR3 size: 14 residues. V shed 6 bases and J 2 bases; nucleotides not matched to a gene: 4. Germline V gene sequence: CDR1 MGHDK, CDR2 SYGVNS. In DNA form, the CDR3 reads TGTGCCAGCAGAGTAGCGGGCCCCTACAATGAGCAGTTCTTC. It translates to CASRVAGPYNEQFF.